A selection of T cell receptor beta chains follows, all from one sample in a study of control samples from healthy donors and cancer patients. Sequenced by immunoSEQ multiplex PCR; TCRdb stores in-frame clones only, minus some. This sample carries 130,000 to 150,000 clones, around 90% of them seen once, and the ten largest clones take more than 3%. The sequenced sample consisted of blood. The receptors here all came from a man in his thirties or forties in good health. Both conserved end residues are part of each CDR3.

V: TRBV5-1
J: TRBJ1-6
CDR3: CASSLQGLLDSPLHF

V: TRBV6-4
J: TRBJ2-7
CDR3: CASSDSNVLASYEQYF

V: TRBV11-2
J: TRBJ2-7
CDR3: CASTLERGVNEQYF

V: TRBV6-1
J: TRBJ1-2
CDR3: CASSEWRDRTPYGYTF

V: TRBV28
J: TRBJ2-2
CDR3: CASSRTLTGFTGELFF

V: TRBV10-2
J: TRBJ1-5
CDR3: CASKVGDQPQHF

V: TRBV30
J: TRBJ1-1
CDR3: CAWGFLIITEAFF

V: TRBV11-3
J: TRBJ2-6
CDR3: CASSLGATSGANVLTF

V: TRBV5-1
J: TRBJ1-6
CDR3: CASSPRQGDSPLHF

V: TRBV11-2
J: TRBJ2-7
CDR3: CASSPRTSSYEQYF

V: TRBV27
J: TRBJ1-2
CDR3: CASSLSGTGGYGYTF

V: TRBV5-1
J: TRBJ1-4
CDR3: CASSLIGEKLFF

V: TRBV10-3
J: TRBJ1-1
CDR3: CAIRLGTGGTEAFF

V: TRBV27
J: TRBJ1-1
CDR3: CASSLPTGVNTEAFF

V: TRBV14
J: TRBJ1-1
CDR3: CASSQDRTGYTEAFF

V: TRBV3-1/TRBV3-2
J: TRBJ2-7
CDR3: CASSQDLGQIYEQYF

V: TRBV3-1/TRBV3-2
J: TRBJ1-2
CDR3: CASSQLSGAGYGYTF

V: TRBV5-4
J: TRBJ2-7
CDR3: CASSLGGGLDEQYF

V: TRBV7-9
J: TRBJ1-2
CDR3: CASSLGTASEYGYTF

V: TRBV3-1/TRBV3-2
J: TRBJ2-1
CDR3: CASSQGPHSGGAQYNEQFF

V: TRBV19
J: TRBJ2-1
CDR3: CASSPTGGLNNEQFF